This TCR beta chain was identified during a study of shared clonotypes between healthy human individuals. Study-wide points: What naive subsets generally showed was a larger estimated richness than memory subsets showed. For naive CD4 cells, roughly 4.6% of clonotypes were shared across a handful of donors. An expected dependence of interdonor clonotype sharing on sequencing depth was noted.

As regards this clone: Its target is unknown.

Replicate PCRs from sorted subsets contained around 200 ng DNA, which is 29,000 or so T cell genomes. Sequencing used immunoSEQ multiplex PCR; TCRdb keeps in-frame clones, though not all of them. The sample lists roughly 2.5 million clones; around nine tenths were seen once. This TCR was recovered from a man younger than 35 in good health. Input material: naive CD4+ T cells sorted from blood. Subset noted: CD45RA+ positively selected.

CDR3 region: CASSRTGTGANTGELFF. The CDR3 DNA reads as TGCGCCAGCAGCCGGACCGGGACAGGAGCGAACACCGGGGAGCTGTTTTTT. The chain uses TRBV4-1 and TRBJ2-2, with 8 bases matching TRBD1. Germline V gives CDR1 MGHRA, CDR2 YSYEKL. The CDR3 extends over 17 amino acids. V trimming: 4 bases; J trimming: 0 bases; junction bases outside the gene matches: 7.